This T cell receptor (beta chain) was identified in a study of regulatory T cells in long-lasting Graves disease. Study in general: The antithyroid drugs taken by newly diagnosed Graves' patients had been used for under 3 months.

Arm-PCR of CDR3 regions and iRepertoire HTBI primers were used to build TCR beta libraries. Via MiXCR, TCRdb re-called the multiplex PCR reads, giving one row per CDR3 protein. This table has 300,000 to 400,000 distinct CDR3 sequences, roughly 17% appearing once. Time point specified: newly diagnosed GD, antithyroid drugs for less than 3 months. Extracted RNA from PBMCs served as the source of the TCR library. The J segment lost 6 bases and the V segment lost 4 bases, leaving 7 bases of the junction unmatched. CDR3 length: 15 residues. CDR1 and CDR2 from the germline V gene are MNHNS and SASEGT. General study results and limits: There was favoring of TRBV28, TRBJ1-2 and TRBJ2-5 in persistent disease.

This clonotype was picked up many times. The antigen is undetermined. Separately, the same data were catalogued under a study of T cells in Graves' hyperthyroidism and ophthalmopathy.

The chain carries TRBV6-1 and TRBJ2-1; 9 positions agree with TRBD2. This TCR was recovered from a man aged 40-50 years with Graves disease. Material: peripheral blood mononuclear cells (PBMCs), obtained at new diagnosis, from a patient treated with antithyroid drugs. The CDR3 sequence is CASSAGGSGGNEQFF. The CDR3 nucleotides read TGTGCCAGCAGTGCCGGGGGTAGCGGGGGCAATGAGCAGTTCTTC.